This is a list of T cell receptor beta chains from one sample in a study of blood T cell repertoires in COVID-19. The protocol was immunoSEQ multiplex PCR, while the TCRdb copy is restricted to in-frame clones and leaves out a portion. The sample has some 240,000 clones, approximately 80% seen once. Sequencing was done on a sample of peripheral blood. The receptors stem from a woman of 80 years or more with acute or convalescent COVID-19. CDR3s include the opening cysteine and the closing phenylalanine or tryptophan. D genes are given only for firm matches. Some rows mark clone size as missing; the rest say once, few, many or name a class of expanded clone.

D	V	size	J	CDR3	DNA
TRBD1	TRBV19	NA	TRBJ1-3	CASSPGTAERSGNTIYF	TGTGCCAGTAGTCCAGGGACAGCGGAGCGCTCTGGAAACACCATATATTTT
TRBD2	TRBV7-8	once	TRBJ2-2	CASSLTSGNTGELFF	TGTGCCAGCAGCTTAACTAGCGGGAACACCGGGGAGCTGTTTTTT
NA	TRBV5-4	few	TRBJ1-2	CASSLGGQPNYGYTF	TGTGCCAGCAGCTTGGGGGGACAACCGAACTATGGCTACACCTTC
NA	TRBV19	NA	TRBJ1-6	CASSTTVNSPLHF	TGTGCCAGTAGTACGACAGTTAATTCACCCCTCCACTTT
NA	TRBV5-6	NA	TRBJ1-6	CASSGIDRDNSPLHF	TGTGCCAGCAGCGGAATCGACAGAGATAATTCACCCCTCCACTTT
NA	TRBV10-2	NA	TRBJ1-2	CASSEREIYGYTF	TGCGCCAGCAGTGAGCGGGAGATCTATGGCTACACCTTC
NA	TRBV15	NA	TRBJ1-5	CATSRDVQQPQHF	TGTGCCACCAGCAGAGATGTCCAGCAGCCCCAGCATTTT
TRBD1	TRBV29-1	NA	TRBJ1-6	CSVATGLNNSPLHF	TGCAGCGTGGCGACAGGGTTGAATAATTCACCCCTCCACTTT
TRBD1	TRBV6-6	NA	TRBJ1-3	CASSPPGQGIFGNTIYF	TGTGCCAGCAGTCCCCCGGGACAGGGGATTTTTGGAAACACCATATATTTT
NA	TRBV28	NA	TRBJ2-2	CASTAGVGELFF	TGTGCCAGCACAGCAGGGGTCGGGGAGCTGTTTTTT
NA	TRBV5-1	NA	TRBJ1-3	CASSLDAGPGNTIYF	TGCGCCAGCAGCTTGGACGCGGGTCCTGGAAACACCATATATTTT
NA	TRBV7-3	NA	TRBJ2-1	CASSLNGPGINEQFF	TGTGCCAGCAGCTTAAACGGACCGGGGATCAATGAGCAGTTCTTC
TRBD1	TRBV28	once	TRBJ1-5	CASSLRRTGVSFNQPQHF	TGTGCCAGCAGTTTAAGGAGGACAGGGGTCTCCTTCAATCAGCCCCAGCATTTT
NA	TRBV7-2	NA	TRBJ1-6	CASSLRGSSSYNSPLHF	TGTGCCAGCAGCTTGAGAGGCAGTAGCTCCTATAATTCACCCCTCCACTTT
TRBD1	TRBV7-2	NA	TRBJ1-1	CASSPTLGQGSEAFF	TGTGCCAGCAGCCCGACTTTGGGACAGGGATCTGAAGCTTTCTTT
TRBD1	TRBV20-1	NA	TRBJ1-2	CSNTGAYGYTF	TGCAGTAATACAGGGGCCTATGGCTACACCTTC
NA	TRBV5-1	NA	TRBJ1-6	CASSLGGVDSPLHF	TGCGCCAGCAGCTTAGGAGGGGTGGATTCACCCCTCCACTTT
NA	TRBV3-1/TRBV3-2	few	TRBJ1-3	CASSWGGRGNTIYF	TGTGCCAGCAGCTGGGGGGGGAGAGGAAACACCATATATTTT
NA	TRBV30	few	TRBJ1-1	CAEGRGPEAFF	TGTGCAGAGGGGAGGGGACCAGAGGCTTTCTTT
TRBD1	TRBV3-1/TRBV3-2	NA	TRBJ1-1	CASSPQGTLNTEAFF	TGTGCCAGCAGCCCACAGGGGACCCTGAACACTGAAGCTTTCTTT
NA	TRBV19	NA	TRBJ1-5	CASQRQAELAQHF	TGTGCCAGTCAAAGACAGGCTGAACTAGCCCAGCATTTT
NA	TRBV7-8	NA	TRBJ2-7	CASSLGGGPYEQYF	TGTGCCAGCAGCTTAGGAGGGGGTCCCTACGAGCAGTACTTC
NA	TRBV9	NA	TRBJ2-7	CASSEGPLGGTYEQYF	TGTGCCAGCAGCGAAGGCCCCCTCGGGGGAACCTACGAGCAGTACTTC
NA	TRBV5-5	NA	TRBJ2-2	CASSLVLAGELFF	TGTGCCAGCAGCTTGGTACTTGCTGGGGAGCTGTTTTTT
NA	TRBV14	NA	TRBJ2-1	CASSQGRDTYNEQFF	TGTGCCAGCAGCCAAGGACGGGACACTTACAATGAGCAGTTCTTC
TRBD2	TRBV30	NA	TRBJ2-3	CAWLAGATDTQYF	TGTGCCTGGCTAGCGGGGGCCACAGATACGCAGTATTTT
NA	TRBV5-1	NA	TRBJ1-3	CASSLAGGSGNTIYF	TGCGCCAGCAGCTTGGCCGGAGGCTCTGGAAACACCATATATTTT
NA	TRBV12-3/TRBV12-4	few	TRBJ2-7	CASSLSTGTQQYF	TGTGCCAGCAGTTTATCTACAGGGACCCAGCAGTACTTC
NA	TRBV6-5	NA	TRBJ1-5	CASSYSGGLEQPQHF	TGTGCCAGCAGTTACTCGGGGGGGCTGGAGCAGCCCCAGCATTTT
NA	TRBV2	NA	TRBJ1-5	CASSSGINQPQHF	TGTGCCAGCAGTTCAGGGATAAATCAGCCCCAGCATTTT
TRBD2	TRBV9	NA	TRBJ2-1	CASSKTSGGTYNEQFF	TGTGCCAGCAGCAAGACTAGCGGGGGTACCTACAATGAGCAGTTCTTC
NA	TRBV13	NA	TRBJ2-5	CATRGQGSGETQYF	TGTGCCACCCGCGGCCAGGGGTCAGGGGAGACCCAGTACTTC
TRBD2	TRBV11-2	NA	TRBJ2-5	CASSRTGTSGGAKETQYF	TGTGCCAGCAGCCGAACCGGGACTAGCGGGGGGGCCAAGGAGACCCAGTACTTC
NA	TRBV7-2	NA	TRBJ2-4	CASSFRPSSDKNIQYF	TGTGCCAGCAGCTTCCGGCCCTCCAGCGACAAAAACATTCAGTACTTC
TRBD1	TRBV11-3	NA	TRBJ2-1	CASSPRQGGYNEQFF	TGTGCCAGCAGCCCAAGACAGGGGGGTTACAATGAGCAGTTCTTC
TRBD2	TRBV12-3/TRBV12-4	NA	TRBJ2-7	CASGEGPGYEQYF	TGTGCCAGTGGGGAGGGTCCGGGCTACGAGCAGTACTTC
TRBD2	TRBV14	NA	TRBJ2-1	CASSRAGPYNEQFF	TGTGCCAGCAGCCGAGCGGGACCTTACAATGAGCAGTTCTTC
NA	TRBV7-9	once	TRBJ2-7	CASSPNAANSYEQYF	TGTGCCAGCAGCCCCAATGCTGCTAACTCCTACGAGCAGTACTTC
NA	TRBV7-6	NA	TRBJ1-4	CASSSLGGRTNEKLFF	TGTGCCAGCAGCTCCCTTGGAGGGAGAACTAATGAAAAACTGTTTTTT
TRBD1	TRBV19	few	TRBJ1-2	CASRGQGNNYGYTF	TGTGCCAGTAGAGGACAGGGGAATAACTATGGCTACACCTTC
NA	TRBV7-2	NA	TRBJ2-7	CASSLAVRGTYEQYF	TGTGCCAGCAGCTTAGCGGTGCGAGGAACCTACGAGCAGTACTTC
NA	TRBV10-3	NA	TRBJ1-6	CATGVQGNSPLHF	TGTGCCACCGGGGTGCAGGGGAATTCCCCCCTCCACTTT
NA	TRBV12-3/TRBV12-4	few	TRBJ1-1	CASSLGQNTEAFF	TGTGCCAGCAGTTTGGGACAGAACACTGAAGCTTTCTTT
TRBD1	TRBV19	NA	TRBJ2-2	CASNTGVPGELFF	TGTGCCAGTAATACAGGGGTTCCCGGGGAGCTGTTTTTT
TRBD2	TRBV5-1	NA	TRBJ2-7	CASQIGGGGVSYEQYF	TGCGCCAGCCAAATTGGCGGCGGGGGGGTTTCCTACGAGCAGTACTTC
TRBD2	TRBV9	NA	TRBJ2-3	CASSLGTSGAVDTQYF	TGTGCCAGCAGCCTAGGGACTAGCGGGGCGGTAGATACGCAGTATTTT
NA	TRBV10-3	once	TRBJ2-5	CAISESTGEETQYF	TGTGCCATCAGTGAGTCAACAGGAGAGGAGACCCAGTACTTC
NA	TRBV6-1	NA	TRBJ1-2	CASSDRPYYGYTF	TGTGCCAGCAGTGACAGGCCCTACTATGGCTACACCTTC
NA	TRBV28	NA	TRBJ1-1	CASSLFGRMNTEAFF	TGTGCCAGCAGTTTATTTGGCCGAATGAACACTGAAGCTTTCTTT
TRBD2	TRBV20-1	NA	TRBJ2-3	CSASASGALSTDTQYF	TGCAGTGCTAGTGCTAGCGGGGCCCTTAGCACAGATACGCAGTATTTT
TRBD1	TRBV6-5	NA	TRBJ2-7	CASRSGQGWYEQYF	TGTGCCAGCAGATCTGGACAGGGCTGGTACGAGCAGTACTTC
NA	TRBV15	NA	TRBJ1-2	CATSSDSPNYGYTF	TGTGCCACCAGCAGTGACAGTCCCAACTATGGCTACACCTTC
NA	TRBV21-1	NA	TRBJ1-2	CASSKACQGLTYGYTF	TGTGCCAGCAGCAAAGCCTGCCAGGGCCTCACCTATGGCTACACCTTC
TRBD1	TRBV7-2	NA	TRBJ1-4	CASSLTGLAEKLFF	TGTGCCAGCAGCTTGACAGGGCTGGCTGAAAAACTGTTTTTT
TRBD1	TRBV7-2	NA	TRBJ1-2	CASSLVQGANYGYTF	TGTGCCAGCAGCTTGGTACAGGGGGCGAACTATGGCTACACCTTC
NA	TRBV2	once	TRBJ1-6	CASSEDAGTLHF	TGTGCCAGCAGTGAAGATGCGGGGACCCTCCACTTT
TRBD1	TRBV18	few	TRBJ2-7	CASSRGQGRTYEQYF	TGTGCCAGCTCACGGGGACAGGGAAGAACCTACGAGCAGTACTTC
TRBD1	TRBV6-5	once	TRBJ1-6	CASRTGGDNSPLHF	TGTGCCAGCAGAACAGGGGGTGATAATTCACCCCTCCACTTT
TRBD1	TRBV18	few	TRBJ1-5	CASSPGTGGGNQPQHF	TGTGCCAGCTCACCCGGGACAGGGGGAGGCAATCAGCCCCAGCATTTT
NA	TRBV7-8	NA	TRBJ2-1	CASSLAAGRSYNEQFF	TGTGCCAGCAGCTTAGCGGCGGGACGCTCCTACAATGAGCAGTTCTTC